These 32 T cell receptor beta chains came from one sample sequenced in a study of cytomegalovirus exposure and HLA in healthy donors. Primers: 60 Vbeta forward and 13 Jbeta reverse. Sequencing was performed with immunoSEQ multiplex PCR; in TCRdb, only in-frame clones are kept and a portion is missing. Here the sample spans about 270,000 clones, around 86% being singletons. The sample consisted of PBMCs. The receptor set was obtained from a man aged 35 to 55 in good health and CMV-seropositive.

Only a few counts were recorded for this clone. The V call is TRBV25-1, the J call TRBJ2-7, with D tentatively TRBD1 (5 bases). The CDR3 is made up of 16 amino acids. The V end lost 1 base, the J end lost 4 bases, and 17 bases lay between the germline ends. Looked up from germline, CDR1 is MGHDK and CDR2 is SYGVNS. DNA for the CDR3: TGTGCCAGCAGTGAATTGGCCACCGTGACAGAGTACGAGCAGTACTTC. It encodes CASSELATVTEYEQYF.

The chain carries TRBV29-1 and TRBJ2-1; 8 bases match TRBD2. Germline CDR1 and CDR2: SQVTM and ANQGSEA. The trim removed 5 bases at V and 4 bases at J, leaving 7 bases unmatched. This CDR3 has 14 amino acids. The chain's CDR3 is CSVWWASGYNEQFF. CDR3 nucleotides: TGCAGCGTTTGGTGGGCTAGCGGGTACAATGAGCAGTTCTTC.

The CDR3 reads CASRLGTGVVGEQYF. CDR3 nucleotides: TGTGCCAGCAGACTCGGGACAGGGGTGGTGGGCGAGCAGTACTTC. This sequence joins TRBV6-5 and TRBJ2-7; TRBD1 aligns across 10 bases. With 6 bases clipped from V and 6 bases from J, the junction kept 11 bases outside the gene matches. Germline V CDR1 and CDR2: MNHEY, SVGAGI. This CDR3 contains 15 residues.

The gene calls are TRBV15 and TRBJ2-7, with D unclear. The CDR3 spans 13 residues. Per the germline V gene, CDR1 is LNHNV and CDR2 is YYDKDF (reference sequence). Deletions cut 3 bases from V and 3 bases from J, with 9 bases between. Written as DNA, the CDR3 is TGTGCCACCAGCAGCTTCCTATACTACGAGCAGTACTTC. Encoded protein: CATSSFLYYEQYF.

The DNA of the CDR3 is TGTGCCAGCAGCAAGGGACAGGGGAGGGAGACCCAGTACTTC. The encoded protein is CASSKGQGRETQYF. V usage is TRBV21-1 and J usage is TRBJ2-5; the table assigns TRBD1, which was not confirmed against the DNA. TRBV21-1 is shown as a pseudogene. The length of the CDR3 is 14 residues.

This chain connects TRBV6-6 to TRBJ1-2; no definite D call. Between the trimmed V and J ends, which lost 0 bases and 4 bases, there was a span of 9 bases. CDR3 length: 14 residues. The germline V gene encodes CDR1 MNHNY and CDR2 SVGAGI (reference sequence). For the CDR3, the DNA is TGTGCCAGCAGTTACTCCCCAGGTAGCTATGGCTACACCTTC. This encodes CASSYSPGSYGYTF.

This clone was seen only a few times. This chain uses TRBV7-9 with TRBJ2-3; D is undetermined. V dropped 5 bases and J dropped 4 bases, with 16 bases sitting between them. The length of the CDR3 is 15 residues. Per germline, CDR1 SEHNR and CDR2 FQNEAQ (reference sequence). In nucleotides, the CDR3 is TGTGCCAGCAGCACCTTTCGCAGTCAGTCAGATACGCAGTATTTT. Translated: CASSTFRSQSDTQYF.

This clone was found once. This sequence joins TRBV9 and TRBJ2-2; TRBD1 is a possible D gene (6 bases). V shed 1 base and J shed 5 bases, with 6 bases lying between them. Germline V CDR1 and CDR2: SGDLS, YYNGEE. The CDR3 contains 13 residues. The CDR3 here is CASSVQGTGELFF. CDR3 nucleotide sequence: TGTGCCAGCAGCGTACAGGGGACCGGGGAGCTGTTTTTT.

The CDR3 protein is CASRPGLANEQFF. CDR3 coding DNA: TGTGCCAGCAGACCGGGACTAGCGAATGAGCAGTTCTTC. The chain couples TRBV6-5 to TRBJ2-1, with 10 nucleotides matching TRBD2. The length of the CDR3 is 13 residues. Germline trimming cut 6 bases from V and 7 bases from J; bases unmatched to any gene: 3. The germline V gene has CDR1 MNHEY and CDR2 SVGAGI.

The chain employs TRBV23-1 and TRBJ2-6; D not certain. TRBV23-1 is an open reading frame whose function is uncertain. V lost 4 bases and J 2 bases, leaving 3 bases between the germline ends. This CDR3 has 13 amino acids. The CDR3 DNA follows: TGCGCCAGCAGTCCTACTGGGGCCAACGTCCTGACTTTC. Amino acid sequence: CASSPTGANVLTF.

The chain carries TRBV2 and TRBJ2-5, with D tentatively TRBD2 (6 bases). The DNA end is more similar to TRBJ2-7, so the J call may be wrong. CDR1 is SNHLY, CDR2 FYNNEI, per germline. This CDR3 comprises 12 residues. The CDR3 protein is CASSGRGNEQYF. CDR3 nucleotides: TGTGCCAGCAGCGGGAGAGGGAACGAGCAGTACTTC.

This chain connects TRBV4-2 to TRBJ2-1; TRBD1 matches at 11 bases. The CDR3 covers 15 residues. J gave up 5 bases and V 2 bases, and 2 bases lay outside the gene matches. Germline loops: CDR1 LGHNA, CDR2 YNFKEQ. The CDR3 nucleotides are TGTGCCAGCAGCCAAACGGGACAGGGGGACAATGAGCAGTTCTTC. It codes for CASSQTGQGDNEQFF.

The chain combines TRBV28 with TRBJ1-1; 10 bases match TRBD1. This CDR3 is built from 18 residues. V was pared by 3 bases and J by 4 bases, with 14 bases of the junction left unmatched. CDR1 and CDR2 (germline): MDHEN, SYDVKM. CDR3 sequence: CASSFFLDRGRGSTEAFF. The CDR3 bases are TGTGCCAGCAGTTTCTTCCTCGACAGGGGGCGGGGGAGCACTGAAGCTTTCTTT.

The rearrangement joins TRBV5-6 to TRBJ1-1; D remains unclear. The V end was cut by 4 bases, the J end by 4 bases, with 23 bases between. Germline-derived CDR1 and CDR2 are SGHDT and YYEEEE. This CDR3 is 17 amino acids long. CDR3 DNA: TGTGCCAGCAGCCCACGGACTGACCCTCGCGATTTCACTGAAGCTTTCTTT. It yields the protein CASSPRTDPRDFTEAFF.

The chain couples TRBV19 to TRBJ1-2; tentative D call: TRBD1 (6 bases). The CDR3 length is 12 residues. Deletions cut 6 bases from V and 4 bases from J, with 9 bases between. CDR1 is LNHDA and CDR2 is SQIVND in the germline V gene (reference sequence). The CDR3 DNA reads as TGTGCCAGTAGAAGGGGGGGCTATGGCTACACCTTC. This encodes CASRRGGYGYTF. The complete variable domain, with remaining parts taken from reference TRBV19 and TRBJ1-2, reads DGGITQSPKYLFRKEGQNVTLSCEQNLNHDAMYWYRQDPGQGLRLIYYSQIVNDFQKGDIAEGYSVSREKKESFPLTVTSAQKNPTAFYLCASRRGGYGYTFGSGTRLTVV.

The chain employs TRBV19 and TRBJ1-1; D remains ambiguous. Germline CDR1 and CDR2: LNHDA and SQIVND (reference sequence). V shed 5 bases and J shed 6 bases, with 10 bases lying between them. This CDR3 has 12 residues. CDR3: CASSSGGAEAFF. DNA of the CDR3: TGTGCCAGTAGTTCGGGCGGGGCTGAAGCTTTCTTT.

This chain joins TRBV7-2 and TRBJ2-3; D remains ambiguous. This CDR3 spans 14 amino acids. Per the germline V gene, CDR1 is SGHTA and CDR2 is FQGNSA. Trimming cost V 5 bases and J 0 bases, with 9 bases left between them. The CDR3 reads CASSPPASTDTQYF. The CDR3 DNA reads as TGTGCCAGCAGCCCCCCCGCGAGCACAGATACGCAGTATTTT. The complete variable domain, with remaining parts taken from reference TRBV7-2 and TRBJ2-3, reads GAGVSQSPSNKVTEKGKDVELRCDPISGHTALYWYRQSLGQGLEFLIYFQGNSAPDKSGLPSDRFSAERTGGSVSTLTIQRTQQEDSAVYLCASSPPASTDTQYFGPGTRLTVL.

The chain carries TRBV7-3 and TRBJ2-7, with TRBD2 matching over 10 bases. V shed 2 bases, J shed 2 bases, and the junction held 6 bases outside the gene matches. The CDR3 is made up of 16 amino acids. CDR1 and CDR2 from the germline V gene are SGHTA and FQGTGA. The CDR3 reads CASSLVAGGPPYEQYF. In nucleotides, the CDR3 is TGTGCCAGCAGCTTAGTAGCGGGAGGTCCCCCCTACGAGCAGTACTTC.

The genes are TRBV7-9 and TRBJ1-1; no reliable D call. Trimming cost V 6 bases and J 4 bases, with 9 bases left between them. The CDR3 extends over 12 amino acids. Germline V gene sequence: CDR1 SEHNR, CDR2 FQNEAQ (reference sequence). The CDR3 is CASRRSITEAFF. The CDR3 nucleotides read TGTGCCAGCAGGAGAAGCATCACTGAAGCTTTCTTT.

V gene TRBV14 combines with J gene TRBJ2-7; D gene ambiguous. Looked up from germline, CDR1 is SGHDN and CDR2 is FVKESK. This CDR3 is 12 amino acids long. The V and J ends lost 2 bases and 1 base respectively, with 3 bases between them. The DNA of the CDR3 is TGTGCCAGCAGCCAATCTTCCTACGAGCAGTACTTC. Translating gives CASSQSSYEQYF. The full variable domain, in which reference TRBV14 and TRBJ2-7 provide the parts outside the CDR3, is EAGVTQFPSHSVIEKGQTVTLRCDPISGHDNLYWYRRVMGKEIKFLLHFVKESKQDESGMPNNRFLAERTGGTYSTLKVQPAELEDSGVYFCASSQSSYEQYFGPGTRLTVT.

The chain links TRBV2 to TRBJ2-5, with TRBD2 matching 12 bases. Germline lookup yields CDR1 SNHLY and CDR2 FYNNEI. Germline trimming cut 7 bases from V and 7 bases from J; bases unmatched to any gene: 10. This CDR3 has 15 amino acids. CDR3 loop: CASIPASGRGGTQYF. As DNA, the CDR3 is TGTGCCAGCATTCCCGCTAGCGGGAGGGGGGGGACCCAGTACTTC.

V usage is TRBV30 and J usage is TRBJ1-6; D is possibly TRBD1 (5 bases). Germline loops: CDR1 GTSNPN, CDR2 SVGIG (reference sequence). V lost 3 bases and J 6 bases, leaving 12 bases between the germline ends. The CDR3 loop spans 14 amino acids. The CDR3 here is CAWREGVANSPLHF. CDR3 sequence (DNA): TGTGCCTGGAGAGAAGGGGTTGCTAATTCACCCCTCCACTTT.

The V and J genes are TRBV5-1 and TRBJ2-6; 8 bases align to TRBD1. Germline CDR1 is SGHRS and CDR2 is YFSETQ. The CDR3 loop spans 17 amino acids. After removal of 7 bases from V and 0 bases from J, the junction contained 9 bases not matched to a gene. The CDR3 DNA reads as TGCGCCAGCGGAGCCGGGACAGGACCCTCTGGGGCCAACGTCCTGACTTTC. Amino acids: CASGAGTGPSGANVLTF.

This sequence joins TRBV2 and TRBJ1-2; 7 bases align to TRBD1. The CDR3 covers 13 residues. Germline V lookup: CDR1 SNHLY, CDR2 FYNNEI. V trimming: 5 bases; J trimming: 7 bases; junction bases outside the gene matches: 7. The CDR3 DNA reads TGTGCCAGCAGTTTTACCGGGACAGCTGGCTACACCTTC. Amino acids: CASSFTGTAGYTF.

This clone was seen a single time. The gene calls are TRBV6-4 and TRBJ2-2, with D maybe TRBD1 (6 bases). The V gene's germline CDR1 is MRHNA and CDR2 SNTAGT. The ends were cut back, 6 bases at V and 1 base at J, with 9 bases in the middle. The CDR3 is 14 residues long. The CDR3 loop is CASRRTVNTGELFF. CDR3 in DNA: TGTGCCAGCAGACGGACAGTGAACACCGGGGAGCTGTTTTTT.

In regard to this clone: Mismatch with germline at one junction end may stem from a read error. The chain is built from TRBV6-5 and TRBJ2-1; 7 bases line up with TRBD1. The CDR3 length is 16 residues. From germline, CDR1 is MNHEY and CDR2 SVGAGI. The CDR3 spells CASSNSDRFGSNEQFF. CDR3 sequence (DNA): TGTGCCAGCAGTAACTCGGACAGGTTTGGGTCTAATGAGCAGTTCTTC.

The V and J genes are TRBV9 and TRBJ1-2; the D gene is possibly TRBD1 (5 bases). Germline CDR1 reads SGDLS; CDR2 reads YYNGEE. Trimming shortened V by 3 bases and J by 8 bases, and 11 bases separated the two germline ends. The CDR3 is 12 amino acids. CDR3 residues: CASSAGFKGYTF. As DNA, the CDR3 is TGTGCCAGCAGCGCAGGGTTTAAGGGCTACACCTTC.

This chain uses TRBV6-7 with TRBJ2-4, with TRBD2 matching over 8 bases. TRBV6-7 has ORF status, its function being uncertain. The CDR3 is made up of 16 amino acids. Germline trimming cut 2 bases from V and 1 base from J; bases unmatched to any gene: 4. The CDR3 DNA reads TGTGCCAGCAGTTACGTGCGGGAGGTGGCCAAAAACATTCAGTACTTC. It yields the protein CASSYVREVAKNIQYF.

The chain carries TRBV7-8 and TRBJ1-4; 7 bases are shared with TRBD1. Germline values: CDR1 SGHVS, CDR2 FQNEAQ. The CDR3 is made up of 15 amino acids. J gave up 5 bases and V 2 bases, and 5 bases lay outside the gene matches. DNA of the CDR3: TGTGCCAGCAGCTTAAGACAGGGTTTCAATGAAAAACTGTTTTTT. It yields the protein CASSLRQGFNEKLFF.

V usage is TRBV7-9 and J usage is TRBJ2-1; the D gene is possibly TRBD2 (5 bases). Germline CDR1 and CDR2: SEHNR and FQNEAQ (reference sequence). The CDR3 is 13 amino acids. Trimming cost V 8 bases and J 2 bases, with 10 bases left between them. The CDR3 protein is CASHAGPYNEQFF. DNA for the CDR3: TGTGCCAGCCACGCGGGTCCCTACAATGAGCAGTTCTTC.

This chain joins TRBV4-1 and TRBJ2-3, with 14 bases matching TRBD2. This CDR3 has 16 residues. Looked up from germline, CDR1 is MGHRA and CDR2 is YSYEKL. Trimming at V came to 4 bases and at J to 6 bases, leaving 6 bases not matched to a gene. The CDR3 here is CASSPGTSGRLDTQYF. In DNA, the CDR3 is TGCGCCAGCAGCCCGGGGACTAGCGGGAGACTCGATACGCAGTATTTT.

A word on this clone: The junction shows a germline mismatch at one end, possibly a read error. J is TRBJ2-7 and V is TRBV7-9, with TRBD2 matching over 10 bases. The germline gives CDR1 SEHNR, CDR2 FQNEAQ (reference sequence). The CDR3 is made up of 19 amino acids. The CDR3 loop is CSSSLRSPSGSFGSYEQYF. DNA for the CDR3: TGTTCCAGCAGCTTAAGGTCCCCTAGCGGGAGCTTCGGCTCCTACGAGCAGTACTTC.